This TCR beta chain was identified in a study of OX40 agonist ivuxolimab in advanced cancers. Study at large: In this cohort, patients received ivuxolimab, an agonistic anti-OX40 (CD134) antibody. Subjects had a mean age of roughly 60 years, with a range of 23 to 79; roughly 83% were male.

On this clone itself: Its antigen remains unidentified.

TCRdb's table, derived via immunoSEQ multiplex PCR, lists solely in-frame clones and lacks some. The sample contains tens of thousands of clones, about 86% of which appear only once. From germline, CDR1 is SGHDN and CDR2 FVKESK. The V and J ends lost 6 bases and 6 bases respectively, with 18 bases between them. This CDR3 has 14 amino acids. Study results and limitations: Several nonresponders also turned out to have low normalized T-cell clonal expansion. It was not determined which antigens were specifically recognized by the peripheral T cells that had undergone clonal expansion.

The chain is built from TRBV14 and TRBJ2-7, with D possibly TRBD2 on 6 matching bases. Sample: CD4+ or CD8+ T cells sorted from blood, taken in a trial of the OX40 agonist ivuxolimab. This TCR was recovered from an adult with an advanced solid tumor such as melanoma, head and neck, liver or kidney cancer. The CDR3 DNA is TGTGCCAGCAGTCGAACCCGGGGAGGCGGCGAGCAGTACTTC. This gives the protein CASSRTRGGGEQYF.